This section outlines one T cell receptor (beta chain) sequence together with its context. The antigen remains undetermined. The sample belongs to a study of radiation and T cells in renal cell carcinoma. TCRdb's copy holds only in-frame clones and misses some; the assay was immunoSEQ multiplex PCR. The top ten clones hold around a sixth of a sample with approximately 150,000 clones, roughly 90% of them seen once. Trimming took 1 base from V and 4 from J; bases not matched to a gene: 6. Germline V gene lookup returns CDR1 SGHTA and CDR2 FQGNSA. This CDR3 is 15 amino acids long. Regarding time point: blood 4 weeks post-SBRT, at nephrectomy. Treatment indicated: 15 Gy SBRT to primary tumor, nephrectomy 4 weeks later. Nephrectomy followed 15 Gy stereotactic body radiation by 4 weeks. General study findings and limits: Top tumor clonotypes rose in blood 2 weeks post-radiation, then contracted. Baseline intratumoral clonotype presence is unknown without pretreatment biopsies.

The sequence came from a woman aged 45-60 years with renal cell carcinoma. This chain connects TRBV7-2 to TRBJ1-1; TRBD1 agrees at 7 bases. The sample in question was blood, obtained from a patient whose treatment included radiotherapy and nephrectomy. CDR3 in amino acids: CASSLGGGDSTEAFF. CDR3 nucleotides: TGTGCCAGCAGCTTAGGAGGGGGGGACAGCACTGAAGCTTTCTTT.